This entry concerns a single TCR beta chain. No antigen is known for it. The sample is drawn from a study of brain metastases from non-small cell lung cancer. Study conclusions and caveats: Compared with primary tumors, brain metastases showed less T-cell infiltration. T-cell clones appeared expanded in around 60% of brain metastases relative to matched primary tumors.

This CDR3 is 13 amino acids long. Germline CDR1 is SQVTM and CDR2 is ANQGSEA. V dropped 2 bases and J dropped 2 bases, with 8 bases sitting between them. The method was immunoSEQ multiplex PCR; TCRdb's version includes in-frame clones alone and lacks a portion of them. The table has 400 or so clones, 80% to 90% seen once; the top ten hold around 20%. The chain couples TRBV29-1 to TRBJ2-3; D call uncertain. The sequenced sample was tissue from a brain metastasis. This TCR was recovered from a donor at least 40 years old with non-small cell lung cancer. The CDR3 DNA is TGCAGCGTTGAATATTACTTCACAGATACGCAGTATTTT. It specifies CSVEYYFTDTQYF.